What follows are 28 T cell receptor beta chains derived from one specimen sequenced in a study of cytomegalovirus exposure and HLA in healthy donors (TCRdb year 2017). The library was made by the immunoSEQ multiplex PCR assay. A mixture of 60 forward primers for TCR Vbeta segments and 13 reverse primers for TCR Jbeta segments was used in the multiplex PCR. TCRdb holds this immuneACCESS table with in-frame rearrangements only. Some clones are missing; in checked studies, unresolved V genes explain under half, and the rest has no known cause. The sample data list some 180,000 clones, and over 75% of these were observed just once. The ten biggest clones cover roughly 0.24% of the sample. The sequenced sample was PBMCs. The source is a girl under three years old in good health and CMV-seronegative.

The chain recombines TRBV7-9 with TRBJ2-2; TRBD1 might be the D (5 bases). From germline, CDR1 is SEHNR and CDR2 FQNEAQ (reference sequence). V was clipped by 6 bases and J by 0 bases, with 14 bases between them. CDR3 length: 16 residues. CDR3 region: CASRDTRDSNTGELFF. The CDR3 DNA is TGTGCCAGCAGAGACACCAGGGATTCGAACACCGGGGAGCTGTTTTTT. Full variable domain (outside the CDR3, taken from reference TRBV7-9 and TRBJ2-2): DTGVSQNPRHKITKRGQNVTFRCDPISEHNRLYWYRQTLGQGPEFLTYFQNEAQLEKSRLLSDRFSAERPKGSFSTLEIQRTEQGDSAMYLCASRDTRDSNTGELFFGEGSRLTVL.

The rearrangement uses TRBV4-1 and TRBJ2-3, with a possible D match to TRBD1 (5 bases). V lost 3 bases and J lost 6, with 16 bases in between. Germline CDR1 reads MGHRA; CDR2 reads YSYEKL. The CDR3 is made up of 15 amino acids. CDR3 protein: CASSQGSPAGDTQYF. DNA of the CDR3: TGCGCCAGCAGCCAGGGAAGTCCCGCAGGGGATACGCAGTATTTT.

This clone was detected only once. This chain links TRBV14 with TRBJ1-1; the match to TRBD1 covers 11 bases. The J segment lost 12 bases and the V segment lost 3 bases, leaving 6 bases of the junction unmatched. Germline assignment: CDR1 SGHDN and CDR2 FVKESK. There are 13 residues in the CDR3. The CDR3 DNA follows: TGTGCCAGCAGCCATGGACAGGGGGCTGTAACTTTCTTT. This encodes CASSHGQGAVTFF.

The genes are TRBV7-9 and TRBJ2-7; possible D gene TRBD2, 6 bases. CDR1 and CDR2 from the germline V gene are SEHNR and FQNEAQ (reference sequence). V was trimmed by 11 bases and J by 2 bases, leaving 19 bases between them. This CDR3 spans 14 amino acids. The CDR3 DNA follows: TGTGCCCTGGTGCGGGACGGGATACCCTACGAGCAGTACTTC. Amino acid sequence: CALVRDGIPYEQYF. Filled out from reference TRBV7-9 and TRBJ2-7, the complete variable domain reads DTGVSQNPRHKITKRGQNVTFRCDPISEHNRLYWYRQTLGQGPEFLTYFQNEAQLEKSRLLSDRFSAERPKGSFSTLEIQRTEQGDSAMYLCALVRDGIPYEQYFGPGTRLTVT.

A remark on this clone: At one of its ends the junction is not consistent with the germline gene, which may arise from a read error. This chain connects TRBV6-1 to TRBJ1-2; TRBD1 aligns across 7 bases. This CDR3 is 14 amino acids long. CDR1 MNHNS and CDR2 SASEGT come from the germline V gene. CDR3 nucleotides: TGTGCCAGCAGAGAAGCCGGGACAGCCGATGGCTACACCTTC. It is translated as CASREAGTADGYTF.

This chain uses TRBV12-5 with TRBJ1-2; D not resolved. Trimming took 3 bases from V and 4 from J, leaving 15 bases between them. Germline V gene sequence: CDR1 LGHNT, CDR2 FRNRAP. This CDR3 has 15 residues. CDR3 DNA: TGTGCTAGTGGTTTCGCCCGGGTGCCCGCCTATGGCTACACCTTC. This translates into CASGFARVPAYGYTF.

This clone was detected once. J is TRBJ1-2 and V is TRBV21-1; the D segment call TRBD1 is taken from the table without a DNA check. TRBV21-1 constitutes a pseudogene. The CDR3 runs 16 residues. This CDR3 is CASSKVWDSTNYGYTF. In DNA form, the CDR3 reads TGTGCCAGCAGCAAAGTTTGGGACAGCACTAACTATGGCTACACCTTC.

This clone came up a few times. The gene calls are TRBV16 and TRBJ1-1, with no clear D. Trimming shortened V by 4 bases and J by 10 bases, and 25 bases separated the two germline ends. This CDR3 has 16 residues. Germline-derived CDR1 and CDR2 are KGHSY and FQNENV. The CDR3 protein is CASSPLTALADVGAFF. The CDR3 DNA sequence: TGTGCCAGCAGCCCCCTGACCGCACTAGCGGATGTAGGAGCTTTCTTT. Based on the CDR3 plus reference TRBV16 and TRBJ1-1, the full variable domain is GEEVAQTPKHLVRGEGQKAKLYCAPIKGHSYVFWYQQVLKNEFKFLISFQNENVFDETGMPKERFSAKCLPNSPCSLEIQATKLEDSAVYFCASSPLTALADVGAFFGQGTRLTVV.

J is TRBJ2-5 and V is TRBV5-1, with 7 bases identical to TRBD1. The CDR3 contains 17 residues. CDR1 SGHRS and CDR2 YFSETQ come from the germline V gene. Trimming removed 5 bases from V and 0 bases from J; junction bases left unmatched: 13. The DNA of the CDR3 is TGCGCCAGCAGACAACCTCCGGGACAGAATCACCAAGAGACCCAGTACTTC. Amino acids: CASRQPPGQNHQETQYF. Drawing the rest from reference TRBV5-1 and TRBJ2-5, the complete variable domain is KAGVTQTPRYLIKTRGQQVTLSCSPISGHRSVSWYQQTPGQGLQFLFEYFSETQRNKGNFPGRFSGRQFSNSRSEMNVSTLELGDSALYLCASRQPPGQNHQETQYFGPGTRLLVL.

The V call is TRBV30, the J call TRBJ2-2, with D possibly being TRBD2 (6 bases). The CDR3 is 14 amino acids. Trimming pared 4 bases from V and 7 bases from J, leaving 16 bases between. Looked up from germline, CDR1 is GTSNPN and CDR2 is SVGIG (reference sequence). In DNA form, the CDR3 reads TGTGCCTGGAAACTTCGGGAGCAACGCGGGGAGCTGTTTTTT. This encodes CAWKLREQRGELFF.

The chain combines TRBV5-6 with TRBJ2-7; 7 bases match TRBD2. CDR3 length: 14 amino acids. The V segment lost 2 bases and the J segment 3 bases; nucleotides outside the gene matches: 5. Per the germline V gene, CDR1 is SGHDT and CDR2 is YYEEEE. CDR3 region: CASSFVGGYYEQYF. The CDR3 nucleotides read TGTGCCAGCAGCTTTGTCGGGGGGTACTACGAGCAGTACTTC. The full variable domain, rest sourced from reference TRBV5-6 and TRBJ2-7, is DAGVTQSPTHLIKTRGQQVTLRCSPKSGHDTVSWYQQALGQGPQFIFQYYEEEERQRGNFPDRFSGHQFPNYSSELNVNALLLGDSALYLCASSFVGGYYEQYFGPGTRLTVT.

The rearrangement links TRBV6-4 to TRBJ2-2; the match to TRBD2 covers 14 bases. J lost 5 bases, V lost 3 bases, and 5 bases had no gene match. This CDR3 contains 17 residues. Germline V gene sequence: CDR1 MRHNA, CDR2 SNTAGT. CDR3 amino acids: CASSETSGGAHTGELFF. The CDR3 DNA is TGTGCCAGCAGTGAGACTAGCGGGGGGGCCCATACCGGGGAGCTGTTTTTT.

The CDR3 nucleotides are TGTGCCAGCAAGGATAGCGACACAGATACGCAGTATTTT. This gives the protein CASKDSDTDTQYF. The V and J genes are TRBV6-4 and TRBJ2-3; perhaps TRBD2 as D (5 bases). The V end was cut by 7 bases, the J end by 2 bases, with 10 bases between. Looked up from germline, CDR1 is MRHNA and CDR2 is SNTAGT. The CDR3 totals 13 residues.

This chain connects TRBV15 to TRBJ1-2, with D possibly being TRBD1 (5 bases). CDR3 length: 14 amino acids. V lost 5 bases and J lost 2, with 12 bases in between. CDR1 and CDR2 (germline): LNHNV, YYDKDF (reference sequence). The CDR3 spells CATSGLTVNYGYTF. CDR3 nucleotide sequence: TGTGCCACCAGCGGCCTGACAGTCAACTATGGCTACACCTTC. Supplemented by reference TRBV15 and TRBJ1-2, the full variable domain reads DAMVIQNPRYQVTQFGKPVTLSCSQTLNHNVMYWYQQKSSQAPKLLFHYYDKDFNNEADTPDNFQSRRPNTSFCFLDIRSPGLGDTAMYLCATSGLTVNYGYTFGSGTRLTVV.

The chain combines TRBV19 with TRBJ1-2; 10 bases match TRBD1. Losses at the gene ends were 4 bases for V and 4 bases for J; bases not matched to a gene: 6. This CDR3 has 15 residues. Looked up from germline, CDR1 is LNHDA and CDR2 is SQIVND (reference sequence). CDR3 amino acids: CASSTRDRGTYGYTF. CDR3 sequence (DNA): TGTGCCAGTAGTACGAGGGACAGGGGAACCTATGGCTACACCTTC.

The rearrangement joins TRBV30 to TRBJ2-1; TRBD2 matches 9 bases. The CDR3 covers 15 residues. Germline lookup yields CDR1 GTSNPN and CDR2 SVGIG (reference sequence). With V trimmed by 4 bases and J by 10 bases, 14 bases remained unmatched. The CDR3 here is CAWKSQLAGAGEQFF. CDR3 sequence (DNA): TGTGCCTGGAAGTCCCAGTTAGCGGGAGCAGGAGAGCAGTTCTTC.

The J gene is TRBJ2-7, the V gene TRBV25-1, with 9 bases fitting TRBD1. V lost 3 bases to trimming and J lost 1 base; unmatched junction nucleotides: 1. The CDR3 extends over 14 amino acids. Germline CDR1 and CDR2: MGHDK and SYGVNS. The CDR3 sequence is CASSEGTGSYEQYF. In DNA form, the CDR3 reads TGTGCCAGCAGTGAGGGGACAGGGTCCTACGAGCAGTACTTC.

The count of this clone is one. The rearrangement uses TRBV6-5 and TRBJ2-7; weak D call: TRBD2 (5 bases). Germline V CDR1 and CDR2: MNHEY, SVGAGI. V shed 5 bases and J shed 3 bases, with 14 bases lying between them. The CDR3 is 14 residues long. CDR3 region: CASSEWRQNYEQYF. CDR3 DNA: TGTGCCAGCAGTGAATGGAGGCAGAACTACGAGCAGTACTTC.

The V gene is TRBV12-5, the J gene TRBJ2-7; possible D gene TRBD1, 6 bases. V dropped 5 bases and J dropped 1 base, with 12 bases sitting between them. The CDR3 has 14 residues. The V gene's germline CDR1 is LGHNT and CDR2 FRNRAP. CDR3 in amino acids: CASGTNRDSYEQYF. The DNA for the CDR3 is TGTGCTAGTGGTACTAACAGGGATTCCTACGAGCAGTACTTC. Full variable domain (remainder filled in from reference TRBV12-5 and TRBJ2-7): DARVTQTPRHKVTEMGQEVTMRCQPILGHNTVFWYRQTMMQGLELLAYFRNRAPLDDSGMPKDRFSAEMPDATLATLKIQPSEPRDSAVYFCASGTNRDSYEQYFGPGTRLTVT.

This sequence joins TRBV25-1 and TRBJ1-1; D is perhaps TRBD1 (6 bases). Germline V gene lookup returns CDR1 MGHDK and CDR2 SYGVNS. The CDR3 sequence is 13 residues long. Trimming pared 9 bases from V and 11 bases from J, leaving 22 bases between. The CDR3 protein is CASIANRDLVAFF. The CDR3 DNA follows: TGTGCCAGTATCGCTAACAGGGACCTAGTCGCTTTCTTT. Using reference TRBV25-1 and TRBJ1-1 for the parts outside the CDR3, the full variable domain is EADIYQTPRYLVIGTGKKITLECSQTMGHDKMYWYQQDPGMELHLIHYSYGVNSTEKGDLSSESTVSRIRTEHFPLTLESARPSHTSQYLCASIANRDLVAFFGQGTRLTVV.

This chain links TRBV30 with TRBJ1-4; possible D gene TRBD1, 5 bases. V gave up 3 bases and J gave up 8 bases, with 13 bases separating them. Germline CDR1 reads GTSNPN; CDR2 reads SVGIG (reference sequence). The CDR3 covers 13 residues. In DNA, the CDR3 is TGTGCCTGGAGCCGGGACTTCAACGAAAAACTGTTTTTT. This codes for CAWSRDFNEKLFF.

The chain's CDR3 is CAISESRGGRAYEQYF. CDR3 nucleotide sequence: TGTGCCATCAGTGAGTCGAGGGGAGGGAGGGCGTACGAGCAGTACTTC. This chain uses TRBV10-3 with TRBJ2-7; 7 bases agree with TRBD2. This CDR3 is built from 16 residues. V was clipped by 0 bases and J by 4 bases; unmatched bases: 9. The germline V gene encodes CDR1 ENHRY and CDR2 SYGVKD.

This rearrangement joins TRBV15 to TRBJ1-1, with a weak D call TRBD1 (5 bases). The length of the CDR3 is 13 residues. The V end was cut by 2 bases, the J end by 12 bases, with 16 bases between. CDR1 is LNHNV and CDR2 is YYDKDF in the germline V gene (reference sequence). CDR3 amino acids: CATSRSPGRRTFF. CDR3 DNA sequence: TGTGCCACCAGCAGATCGCCAGGGAGGAGAACTTTCTTT.

This clone was counted a few times. The V call is TRBV10-3, the J call TRBJ2-5; a possible D gene is TRBD1 (5 bases). The CDR3 sequence is 14 residues long. V lost 3 bases, J lost 2 bases, and 10 bases lay in between. Germline lookup yields CDR1 ENHRY and CDR2 SYGVKD. The CDR3 nucleotides are TGTGCCATCAGTGAAAGCAGGGTGCAAGAGACCCAGTACTTC. Encoded protein: CAISESRVQETQYF.

Here the CDR3 reads CASSWYREDTQYF. The CDR3 DNA reads as TGTGCCAGCAGCTGGTATCGGGAGGATACGCAGTATTTT. The chain couples TRBV7-2 to TRBJ2-3; TRBD2 is a possible D gene (6 bases). V lost 4 bases and J lost 6, with 11 bases in between. CDR3 length: 13 residues. Germline assignment: CDR1 SGHTA and CDR2 FQGNSA. Full variable domain (missing parts from reference TRBV7-2 and TRBJ2-3): GAGVSQSPSNKVTEKGKDVELRCDPISGHTALYWYRQSLGQGLEFLIYFQGNSAPDKSGLPSDRFSAERTGGSVSTLTIQRTQQEDSAVYLCASSWYREDTQYFGPGTRLTVL.

This chain links TRBV19 with TRBJ1-2, with no clear D. There are 15 residues in the CDR3. CDR1 is LNHDA and CDR2 is SQIVND in the germline V gene (reference sequence). V gave up 3 bases and J gave up 10 bases, with 21 bases separating them. CDR3 sequence: CASSIDTRNAPSYTF. CDR3 sequence (DNA): TGTGCCAGTAGTATCGATACACGAAATGCCCCTTCCTACACCTTC.

This chain joins TRBV29-1 and TRBJ2-5; the D gene is possibly TRBD2 (7 bases). Trimming shortened V by 8 bases and J by 2 bases, and 15 bases separated the two germline ends. Germline-derived CDR1 and CDR2 are SQVTM and ANQGSEA. The CDR3 sequence is 13 residues long. The CDR3 DNA reads TGCAGCACAGAAGGGGGGGAACAAGAGACCCAGTACTTC. Residues: CSTEGGEQETQYF.

The chain has TRBV5-6 and TRBJ2-7, with TRBD1 matching 9 bases. CDR1 and CDR2 from the germline V gene are SGHDT and YYEEEE. V lost 10 bases to trimming and J lost 0 bases; unmatched junction nucleotides: 8. The CDR3 is 14 residues long. The CDR3 DNA is TGTGCCGGACAGGACAGGGGCTTCTCCTACGAGCAGTACTTC. It translates to CAGQDRGFSYEQYF.